This T cell receptor (beta chain) was captured by sequencing in a study of T cell changes during pregnancy in multiple sclerosis. CDR1 is MDHEN, CDR2 SYDVKM, per germline. This CDR3 region has 13 residues. V lost 7 bases and J lost 6, with 15 bases in between. Sequencing was performed with immunoSEQ multiplex PCR; in TCRdb, only in-frame clones are kept and a portion is missing. The table lists about 38,000 clones, around 90% of them singletons. This clonotype was sampled from a female donor with multiple sclerosis, enrolled in a pregnancy study. The chain combines TRBV28 with TRBJ1-1, with no clear D. This specimen was CD4+ T cells from peripheral blood mononuclear cells, taken in the second trimester of pregnancy. CDR3 nucleotides: TGTGCCAGCACACGGAGACACGGGGCTGAAGCTTTCTTT. It codes for CASTRRHGAEAFF.